The clone carrying this TCR beta chain was recorded a few times. The antigen is undetermined. The sample belongs to a study of T cells in localized non-small cell lung cancer. Study findings and constraints: Without multi-region sequencing, intratumor heterogeneity could not be excluded. When the top 100 tumor clones were examined, a median approximately 54 of them also appeared in the adjacent lung, which was paired and uninvolved. Peak T cell clonality was found in uninvolved adjacent lung, exceeding tumor.

Adjacent lung samples, free of atypia, were obtained at least 2 cm from the tumor margin. This CDR3 has 16 amino acids. Germline V CDR1 and CDR2: SGHRS, YFSETQ. V lost 4 bases to trimming and J lost 2 bases, with 18 bases between them. Sequenced by immunoSEQ multiplex PCR; TCRdb stores in-frame clones only, minus some. The top ten clones hold roughly a fifth of a sample with 2,500 to 3,000 clones, about 40% of them seen once. The V gene is TRBV5-1, the J gene TRBJ2-5; tentatively, D is TRBD2 (6 bases). The sample consisted of normal lung tissue next to the tumor, taken before any cancer treatment. This TCR came from a woman aged 40-69 years with stage II squamous cell lung carcinoma. The CDR3 DNA follows: TGCGCCAGCAGCCCAATCGGAGGGGCCTGGCAAGAGACCCAGTACTTC. It codes for CASSPIGGAWQETQYF.